The present T cell receptor (beta chain) was sequenced within a study of identical twins. Comment on this clonotype: Its antigen remains unidentified.

CDR3 length: 15 residues. Germline V gene data show CDR1 as SGHTA and CDR2 as FQGNSA. The V end was cut by 1 base, the J end by 10 bases, with 14 bases between. Points from the study as a whole: Memory repertoires lacked the insertion deficit that abundant cord blood beta clonotypes showed. Conclusions relied on cross-sectional statistical analysis, not following the same donors.

One entry per CDR3 protein results from TCRdb running MiXCR on the 5' RACE reads. The table records roughly 720,000 distinct CDR3 sequences, 15% to 20% of them present only once. In addition, the sample was reused for a study of T cells expressing NK-cell markers.

The chain recombines TRBV7-2 with TRBJ1-6; the D is unclear. The sample was PBMCs. This receptor was obtained from a young woman in good health. In nucleotides, the CDR3 is TGTGCCAGCAGCTTAGAGTTGGGTATTGGATCACCCCTCCACTTT. This codes for CASSLELGIGSPLHF.